This T cell receptor (beta chain) was documented in a study of T-cell reconstitution after alpha-beta-depleted transplantation in children (TCRdb year 2016). With respect to the entire study: The study quantitatively tracked T-cell immune reconstitution after TCRalphabeta/CD19-depleted allogeneic hematopoietic cell transplantation in children using TCR repertoire profiling. General findings and caveats noted by the study authors: The apparently early recovery of alphabetaT-cell counts about two months after transplant reportedly depended on only several hundred rapidly expanded clones that came from non-depleted graft cells. Over subsequent months, a decline in hyperexpanded clone frequencies was noted, and after one year, T-cell counts and TCRbeta diversity were mostly ascribed to newly produced T cells. In some patients, high TCRbeta diversity at day 60 was attributed to recipient T cells and intrathymic progenitors that had survived conditioning.

The library relied on PCR. The instrument was an Illumina HiSeq 2500. Molecular barcoding was employed in the preparation of TCR libraries, with unique molecular identifiers being used to normalize TCRbeta repertoire quantification. The public reads were quality trimmed at Q25 with fastp and then assembled into clones with MiXCR by TCRdb, keeping productive beta chains. Merged by CDR3 protein, the rows form single entries marked with the most common genes and DNA. This sample comprises approximately 630,000 distinct CDR3 sequences, around 13% of them detected only once. The biggest ten clones account for approximately 0.8% of the sample. In this sample, this clonotype turned up many times. It lacks a known antigen. Base qualities are not at hand, and no much larger clone is one base apart. This sample's treatment or condition label indicates: allogeneic hematopoietic cell transplantation with graft depleted of TCRalphabeta T cells and CD19 B cells. The transplant recipients were children given TCRalphabeta/CD19-depleted allogeneic hematopoietic cell grafts.

The CDR3 holds 13 amino acids from the cysteine to the phenylalanine. The CDR3 DNA has 39 bases and is translated from base 1. CDR1 and CDR2, per the germline V gene (reference sequence), are DFQATT and SNEGSKA. V drops 0 bases and J drops 2 bases, leaving 8 bases in between. Recombination joined TRBV20-1 with TRBJ2-7, with the identity of the D gene unclear. The sequencing used PBMCs, collected before TCRalphabeta/CD19-depleted stem cell transplant. This receptor was obtained from a girl aged 2-15 years with congenital amegakaryocytic thrombocytopenia, due to receive a stem cell transplant. The DNA is as follows: TGCAGTGCTAGAGAGGCCTGGACCTACGAGCAGTACTTC. Translated, it reads CSAREAWTYEQYF.